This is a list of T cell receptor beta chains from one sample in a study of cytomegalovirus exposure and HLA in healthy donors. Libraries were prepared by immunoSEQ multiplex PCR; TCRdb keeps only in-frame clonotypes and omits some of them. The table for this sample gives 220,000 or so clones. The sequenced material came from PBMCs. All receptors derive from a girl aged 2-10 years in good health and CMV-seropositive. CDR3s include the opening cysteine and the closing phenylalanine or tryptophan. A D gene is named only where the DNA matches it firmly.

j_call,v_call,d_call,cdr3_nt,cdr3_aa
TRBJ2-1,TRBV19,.,TGTGCCAGTAGTATCAGCAGGGTCCCGAATGAGCAGTTCTTC,CASSISRVPNEQFF
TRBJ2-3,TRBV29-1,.,TGCAGCGTAATACGGTCTCCCACAGATACGCAGTATTTT,CSVIRSPTDTQYF
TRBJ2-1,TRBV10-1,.,TGCGCCAGCAGTGACGACTTGTACAATGAGCAGTTCTTC,CASSDDLYNEQFF
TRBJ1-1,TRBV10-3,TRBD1,TGTGCCATCAGCAAACAGGGGGCAGGCACTGAAGCTTTCTTT,CAISKQGAGTEAFF
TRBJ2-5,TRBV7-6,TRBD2,TGTGCCAGCAGCCACCCAGCGGGAACGAAGACCCAGTACTTC,CASSHPAGTKTQYF
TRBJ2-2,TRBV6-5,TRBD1,TGTGCCGGAAGACAGGGGAGTGGGACCGGGGAGCTGTTTTTT,CAGRQGSGTGELFF
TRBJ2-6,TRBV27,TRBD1,TGTGCCAGCCTAGGGGGCGCCGGGGCCAACGTCCTGACTTTC,CASLGGAGANVLTF
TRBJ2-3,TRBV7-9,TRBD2,TGTGCCAGCAGCACCACTAGCGGGAGTGGGTCACCATCAACAGATACGCAGTATTTT,CASSTTSGSGSPSTDTQYF
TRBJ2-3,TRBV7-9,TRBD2,TGTGCCAGCAGCCAGGGACTAGCGTCGGATACGCAGTATTTT,CASSQGLASDTQYF
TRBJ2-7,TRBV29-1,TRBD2,TGCAGCGTTGGCTCCCCGGCCGGGAGGGCCCTCTACGAGCAGTACTTC,CSVGSPAGRALYEQYF
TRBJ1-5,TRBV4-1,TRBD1,TGCGCCAGCAGCCAATATGAAGGACAGGGCAATCAGCCCCAGCATTTT,CASSQYEGQGNQPQHF
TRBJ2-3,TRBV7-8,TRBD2,TGTGCCAGCAGCCCCAGCGGGAGAAAAGATACGCAGTATTTT,CASSPSGRKDTQYF
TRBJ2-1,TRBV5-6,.,TGTGCCAGCCGGCTAGCTGCGTACAATGAGCAGTTCTTC,CASRLAAYNEQFF
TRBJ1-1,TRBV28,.,TGTGCCAGCAGAGAACTTAACACTGAAGCTTTCTTT,CASRELNTEAFF
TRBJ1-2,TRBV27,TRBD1,TGTGCCAGCAGTCCGCGTGTGGCAGGGGGCGACTATGGCTACACCTTC,CASSPRVAGGDYGYTF
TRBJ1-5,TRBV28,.,TGTGCCAGTATCGGCGAGGTGGGTTGGTCTCAGCCCCAGCATTTT,CASIGEVGWSQPQHF
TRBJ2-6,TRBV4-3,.,TGCGCCAGCAGCCAAGAGCGGGCTGGGGCCAACGTCCTGACTTTC,CASSQERAGANVLTF
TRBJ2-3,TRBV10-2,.,TGCGCCAGCAGTGAGAGGGGGACATTTAGCACAGATACGCAGTATTTT,CASSERGTFSTDTQYF
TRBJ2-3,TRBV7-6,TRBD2,TGTGCCAGCAGCCGGGGGTCTAGCGGGAGCACAGATACGCAGTATTTT,CASSRGSSGSTDTQYF
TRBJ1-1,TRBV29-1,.,TGCAGCGTTTCCTTGACATTGAACACTGAAGCTTTCTTT,CSVSLTLNTEAFF
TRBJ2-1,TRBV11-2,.,TGTGCCAGCAGCTTAGGGACTCAATTTTATGAGCAGTTCTTC,CASSLGTQFYEQFF
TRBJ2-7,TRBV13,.,TGTGCCAGCAGCTTATTCGGCAGCGCCTACGAGCAGTACTTC,CASSLFGSAYEQYF
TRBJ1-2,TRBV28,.,TGTGCCAGCAGTTTAAATAATCCGTCCTATGGCTACACCTTC,CASSLNNPSYGYTF
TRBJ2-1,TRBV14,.,TGTGCCAGCAGCCAAGATCTTAGCTCCTACAATGAGCAGTTCTTC,CASSQDLSSYNEQFF
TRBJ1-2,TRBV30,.,TGTGCCTGGAGGGGGCCCTCCAACTCCTATGGCTACACCTTC,CAWRGPSNSYGYTF
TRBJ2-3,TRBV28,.,TGTGCCAGCAGTTTTGGGCAGATCAAAGATACGCAGTATTTT,CASSFGQIKDTQYF
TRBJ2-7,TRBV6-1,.,TGTGCCAGCAGTGTCGTCAGGGCCGACGAGCAGTACTTC,CASSVVRADEQYF
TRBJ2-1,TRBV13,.,TGTGCCAGCAGCACTCCACTCCGCGGGCCTAACAATGAGCAGTTCTTC,CASSTPLRGPNNEQFF
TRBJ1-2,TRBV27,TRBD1,TGTGCCAGCCGACAGGGGGAGGGCTACACCTTC,CASRQGEGYTF
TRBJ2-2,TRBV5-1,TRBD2,TGCGCCAGCAGCCTAGCAGGCAGCGGGACGACCGGGGAGCTGTTTTTT,CASSLAGSGTTGELFF
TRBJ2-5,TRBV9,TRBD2,TGTGCCAGCAGCCCTAGCGGGATACGAGAGACCCAGTACTTC,CASSPSGIRETQYF
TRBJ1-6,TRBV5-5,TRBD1,TGTGCCAGCAGCGGCGGACAGGGTCTTTCACCCCTCCACTTT,CASSGGQGLSPLHF
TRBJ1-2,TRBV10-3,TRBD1,TGTGCCATCAGTGACAGGGGGGACCTAGGATACACCTTC,CAISDRGDLGYTF
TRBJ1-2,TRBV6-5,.,TGTGCCAGCAATACAGGGATGTTGGGCTACACCTTC,CASNTGMLGYTF
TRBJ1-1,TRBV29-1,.,TGCAAAATTGGGGGCGGGGGGCACGGGAGGACTGAAGCTTTCTTT,CKIGGGGHGRTEAFF
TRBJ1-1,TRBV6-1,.,TGTGCCCCGGTAGGGGGGAACACTGAAGCTTTCTTT,CAPVGGNTEAFF
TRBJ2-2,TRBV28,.,TGTGCCAGCAGTTCAAACACCGGGGAGCTGTTTTTT,CASSSNTGELFF